This TCR beta chain was captured in a study of response to subunit inactivated influenza vaccine. TCRdb passed the RT-PCR reads through MiXCR, listing each CDR3 protein once. The data show approximately 500,000 distinct CDR3 sequences, with around 25% seen just once and under 3.5% held by the top ten. Trimming cost V 3 bases and J 4 bases, with 9 bases left between them. Per the germline V gene, CDR1 is SQVTM and CDR2 is ANQGSEA. This CDR3 comprises 13 residues. The same sample was also used in a study of T cells expressing NK-cell markers. That work contributes: The authors made TCR beta cDNA libraries by 5'RACE template switching. This switching added a universal primer site and UMIs.

The chain is built from TRBV29-1 and TRBJ2-2; D perhaps matches TRBD2 (6 bases). Sequencing was performed on CD4+ T cells sorted from PBMCs, taken about 12 days after vaccination. The sequence derives from a man aged 50 to 60 who received an inactivated influenza vaccine. The CDR3 DNA follows: TGCAGCGTTGATGTGGGGGGCACCGGGGAGCTGTTTTTT. Translated: CSVDVGGTGELFF.